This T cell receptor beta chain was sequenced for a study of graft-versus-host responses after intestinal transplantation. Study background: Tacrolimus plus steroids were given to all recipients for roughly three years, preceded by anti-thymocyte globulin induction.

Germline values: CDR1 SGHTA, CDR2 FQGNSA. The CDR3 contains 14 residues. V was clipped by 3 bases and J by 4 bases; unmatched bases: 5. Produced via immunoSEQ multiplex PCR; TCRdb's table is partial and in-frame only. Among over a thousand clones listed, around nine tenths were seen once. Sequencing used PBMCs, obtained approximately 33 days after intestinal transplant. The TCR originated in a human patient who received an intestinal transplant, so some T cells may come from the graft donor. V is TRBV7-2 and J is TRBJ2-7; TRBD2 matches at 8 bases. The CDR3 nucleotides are TGTGCCAGCAGCTTCGGGACTAGAGAATACGAGCAGTACTTC. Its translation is CASSFGTREYEQYF.